This T cell receptor (beta chain) was sequenced for a study of blood T cell repertoires in COVID-19. Study overall: Sites in the United States, Italy and Spain provided acute and convalescent COVID-19 samples. T cells, B-cell-depleted T cells, or PBMCs supplied cDNA or gDNA.

Per the original methods: Amplification with reference gene primers provided the estimates of nucleated cell counts. TCRdb's table, derived via immunoSEQ multiplex PCR, lists solely in-frame clones and lacks some. The DNA was the basis for D and trimming; V, J and clone size are from that table. In the table there are almost 400,000 clones, more than 70% of which are singletons. Germline V gene sequence: CDR1 SGHRS, CDR2 YFSETQ. The length of the CDR3 is 15 residues. Trimming cost V 3 bases and J 2 bases, with 13 bases left between them. Patients at the Seattle site were enrolled during active infection and followed longitudinally.

Sequencing was carried out using peripheral blood. The receptor was isolated from a woman aged 55-69 years with COVID-19, enrolled during active disease. The chain is built from TRBV5-1 and TRBJ2-3, with a possible D match to TRBD2 (7 bases). The CDR3: CASSSLGGHTDTQYF. CDR3 in DNA: TGCGCCAGCAGCTCGCTGGGGGGGCACACAGATACGCAGTATTTT.